This T cell receptor (beta chain) was observed in a study of siplizumab effects on memory and regulatory T cells. Method: immunoSEQ multiplex PCR; TCRdb's copy keeps in-frame clones and lacks some. The data contain tens of thousands of clones, 90% to 95% of them singletons. Looked up from germline, CDR1 is SGDLS and CDR2 is YYNGEE. J was trimmed by 7 bases and V by 2 bases; bases with no gene match: 1. This CDR3 comprises 14 residues. The chain combines TRBV9 with TRBJ2-2; TRBD2 matches 11 bases. The specimen was CD8+ T cells sorted from blood. This clonotype was obtained from a human donor in good health. CDR3 sequence: CASSVSGRGGELFF. The CDR3 nucleotides read TGTGCCAGCAGCGTTAGCGGGAGGGGCGGGGAGCTGTTTTTT.